The source of this T cell receptor (beta chain) is a study of blood T cell repertoires in COVID-19. Study-wide background: Material from acute and convalescent COVID-19 was sourced from the United States, Italy and Spain. The analysed material was cDNA or gDNA that came from T cells, B-cell-depleted T cells, or PBMCs.

In the authors' methods: Nucleated cell counts were estimated from reference gene primer amplification. Profiling relied on immunoSEQ multiplex PCR, and the TCRdb table lists in-frame clones only, not all of them. V, J and clone size were drawn from that table, and D and trimming were deduced from the DNA. In the table there are roughly 120,000 clones, around nine tenths of which are singletons. Germline V lookup: CDR1 MNHNS, CDR2 SASEGT. This CDR3 comprises 14 residues. Trimming removed 1 base from V and 6 bases from J, with 9 bases in between. This sequence originates from a man in his forties with acute or convalescent COVID-19. This rearrangement joins TRBV6-1 to TRBJ2-2; D is perhaps TRBD1 (5 bases). The sequencing sample was made of peripheral blood. CDR3 DNA sequence: TGTGCCAGCAGTGAAGTAGGCAGGGCCGGGGAGCTGTTTTTT. Its protein is CASSEVGRAGELFF.